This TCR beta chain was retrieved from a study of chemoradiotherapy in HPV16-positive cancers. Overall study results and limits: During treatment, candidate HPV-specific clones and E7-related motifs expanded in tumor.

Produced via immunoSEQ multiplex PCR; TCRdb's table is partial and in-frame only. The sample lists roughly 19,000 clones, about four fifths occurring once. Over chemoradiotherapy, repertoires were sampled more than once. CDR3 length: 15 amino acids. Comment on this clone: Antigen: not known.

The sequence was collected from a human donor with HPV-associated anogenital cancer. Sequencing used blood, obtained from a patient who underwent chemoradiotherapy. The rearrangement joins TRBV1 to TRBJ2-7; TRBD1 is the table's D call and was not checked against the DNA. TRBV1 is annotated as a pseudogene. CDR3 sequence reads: CTSSRRPRVSYEQYF. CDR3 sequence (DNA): TGCACCAGCAGCCGACGCCCCAGGGTCTCCTACGAGCAGTACTTC.